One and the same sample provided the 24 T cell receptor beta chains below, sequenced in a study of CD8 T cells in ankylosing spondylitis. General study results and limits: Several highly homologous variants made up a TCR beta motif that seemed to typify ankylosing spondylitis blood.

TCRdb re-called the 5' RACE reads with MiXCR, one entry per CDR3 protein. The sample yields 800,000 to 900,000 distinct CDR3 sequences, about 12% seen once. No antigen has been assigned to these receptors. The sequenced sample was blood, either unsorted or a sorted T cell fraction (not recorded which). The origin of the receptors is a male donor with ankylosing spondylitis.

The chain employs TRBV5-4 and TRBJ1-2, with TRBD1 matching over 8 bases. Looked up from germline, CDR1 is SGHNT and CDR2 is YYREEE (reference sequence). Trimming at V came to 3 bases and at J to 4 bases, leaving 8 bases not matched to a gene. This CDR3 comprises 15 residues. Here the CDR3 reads CASSSRDRSSYGYTF. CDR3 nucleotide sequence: TGTGCCAGCAGCTCGCGGGACAGGTCTAGCTATGGCTACACCTTC. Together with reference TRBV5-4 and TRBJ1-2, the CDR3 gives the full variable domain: ETGVTQSPTHLIKTRGQQVTLRCSSQSGHNTVSWYQQALGQGPQFIFQYYREEENGRGNFPPRFSGLQFPNYSSELNVNALELDDSALYLCASSSRDRSSYGYTFGSGTRLTVV.

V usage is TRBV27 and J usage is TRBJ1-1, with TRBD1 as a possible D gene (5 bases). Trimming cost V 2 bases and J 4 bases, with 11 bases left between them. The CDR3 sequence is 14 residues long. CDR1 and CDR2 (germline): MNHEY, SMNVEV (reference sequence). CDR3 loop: CASSLIGGFTEAFF. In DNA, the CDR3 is TGTGCCAGCAGTTTAATCGGGGGTTTCACTGAAGCTTTCTTT.

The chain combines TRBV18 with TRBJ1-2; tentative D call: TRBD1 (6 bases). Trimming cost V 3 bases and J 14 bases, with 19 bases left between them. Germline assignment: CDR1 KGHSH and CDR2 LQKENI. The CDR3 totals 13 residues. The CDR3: CASSPAGGEKKTF. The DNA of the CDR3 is TGTGCCAGCTCACCTGCCGGGGGCGAGAAGAAGACCTTC.

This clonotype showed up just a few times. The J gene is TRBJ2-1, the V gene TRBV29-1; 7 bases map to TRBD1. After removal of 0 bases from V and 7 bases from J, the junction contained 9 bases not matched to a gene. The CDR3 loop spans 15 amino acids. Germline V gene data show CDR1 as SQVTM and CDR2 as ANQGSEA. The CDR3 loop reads CSVEDGLTGFNEQFF. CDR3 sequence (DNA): TGCAGCGTTGAAGACGGGCTGACAGGGTTTAATGAGCAGTTCTTC.

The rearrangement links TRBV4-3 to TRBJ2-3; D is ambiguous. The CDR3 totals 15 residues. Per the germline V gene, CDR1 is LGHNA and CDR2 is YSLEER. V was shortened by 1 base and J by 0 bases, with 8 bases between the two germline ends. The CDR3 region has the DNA TGCGCCAGCAGCCAAGCGCTGATTAGCACAGATACGCAGTATTTT. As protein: CASSQALISTDTQYF.

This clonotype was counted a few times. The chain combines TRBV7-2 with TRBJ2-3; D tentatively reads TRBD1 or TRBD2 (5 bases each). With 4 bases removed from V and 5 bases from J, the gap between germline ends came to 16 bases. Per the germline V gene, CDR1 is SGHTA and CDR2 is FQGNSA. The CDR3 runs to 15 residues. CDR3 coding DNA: TGTGCCAGCAGCTCCCGTTGGGGCCGGGGAGATACGCAGTATTTT. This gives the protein CASSSRWGRGDTQYF. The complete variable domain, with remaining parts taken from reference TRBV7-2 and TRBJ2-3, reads GAGVSQSPSNKVTEKGKDVELRCDPISGHTALYWYRQSLGQGLEFLIYFQGNSAPDKSGLPSDRFSAERTGGSVSTLTIQRTQQEDSAVYLCASSSRWGRGDTQYFGPGTRLTVL.

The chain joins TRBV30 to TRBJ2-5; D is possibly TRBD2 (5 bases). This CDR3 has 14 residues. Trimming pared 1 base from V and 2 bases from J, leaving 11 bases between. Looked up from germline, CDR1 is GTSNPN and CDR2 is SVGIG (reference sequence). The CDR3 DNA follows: TGTGCCTGGAGTGGCGGGTTACCACAAGAGACCCAGTACTTC. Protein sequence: CAWSGGLPQETQYF.

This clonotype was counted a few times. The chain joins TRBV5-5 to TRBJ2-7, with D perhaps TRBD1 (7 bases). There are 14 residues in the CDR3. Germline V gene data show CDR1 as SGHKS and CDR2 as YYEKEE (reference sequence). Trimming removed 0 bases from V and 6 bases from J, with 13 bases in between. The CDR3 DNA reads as TGTGCCAGCAGCTTGGAATGGCAGGGGGGCGAGCAGTACTTC. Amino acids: CASSLEWQGGEQYF.

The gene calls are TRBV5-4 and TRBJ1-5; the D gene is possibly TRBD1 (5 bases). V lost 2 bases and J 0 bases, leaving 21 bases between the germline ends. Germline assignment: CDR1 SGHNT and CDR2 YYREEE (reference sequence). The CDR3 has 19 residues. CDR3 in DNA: TGTGCCAGCAGCTTTAGTTTTGTGGCGGGACGTTATAGCAATCAGCCCCAGCATTTT. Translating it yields CASSFSFVAGRYSNQPQHF. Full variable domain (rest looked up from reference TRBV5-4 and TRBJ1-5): ETGVTQSPTHLIKTRGQQVTLRCSSQSGHNTVSWYQQALGQGPQFIFQYYREEENGRGNFPPRFSGLQFPNYSSELNVNALELDDSALYLCASSFSFVAGRYSNQPQHFGDGTRLSIL.

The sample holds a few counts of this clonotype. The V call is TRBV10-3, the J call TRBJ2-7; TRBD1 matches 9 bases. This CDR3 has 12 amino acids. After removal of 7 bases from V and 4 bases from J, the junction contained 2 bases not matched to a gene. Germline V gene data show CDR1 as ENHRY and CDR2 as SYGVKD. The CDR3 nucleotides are TGTGCCATCACGGACAGGGGTTACGAGCAGTACTTC. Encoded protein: CAITDRGYEQYF.

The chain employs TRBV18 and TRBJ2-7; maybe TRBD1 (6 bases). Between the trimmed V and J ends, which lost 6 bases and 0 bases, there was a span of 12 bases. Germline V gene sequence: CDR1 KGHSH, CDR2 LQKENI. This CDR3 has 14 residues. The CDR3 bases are TGTGCCAGCTCTAAAAGGGACAACTCCTACGAGCAGTACTTC. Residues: CASSKRDNSYEQYF.

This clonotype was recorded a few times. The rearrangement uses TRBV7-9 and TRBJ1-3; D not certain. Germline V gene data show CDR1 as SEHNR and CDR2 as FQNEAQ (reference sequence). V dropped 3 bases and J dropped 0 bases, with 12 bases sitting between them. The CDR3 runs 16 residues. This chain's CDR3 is CASSLGNTNSGNTIYF. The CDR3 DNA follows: TGTGCCAGCAGCTTGGGTAATACGAACTCTGGAAACACCATATATTTT.

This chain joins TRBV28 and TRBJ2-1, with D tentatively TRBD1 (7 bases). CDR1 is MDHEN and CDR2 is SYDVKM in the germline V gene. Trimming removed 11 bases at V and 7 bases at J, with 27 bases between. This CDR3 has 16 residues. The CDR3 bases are TGTGCCGCAGGGCAGGGGGGAGACGGGATCAGGAATGAGCAGTTCTTC. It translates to CAAGQGGDGIRNEQFF. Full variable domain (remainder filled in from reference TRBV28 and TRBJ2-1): DVKVTQSSRYLVKRTGEKVFLECVQDMDHENMFWYRQDPGLGLRLIYFSYDVKMKEKGDIPEGYSVSREKKERFSLILESASTNQTSMYLCAAGQGGDGIRNEQFFGPGTRLTVL.

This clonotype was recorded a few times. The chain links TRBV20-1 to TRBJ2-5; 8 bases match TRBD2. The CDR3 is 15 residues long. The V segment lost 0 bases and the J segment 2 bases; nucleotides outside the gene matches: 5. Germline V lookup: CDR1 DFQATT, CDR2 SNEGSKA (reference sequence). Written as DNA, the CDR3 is TGCAGTGCTAGAGAAGGGCGGGAGGTGCAAGAGACCCAGTACTTC. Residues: CSAREGREVQETQYF.

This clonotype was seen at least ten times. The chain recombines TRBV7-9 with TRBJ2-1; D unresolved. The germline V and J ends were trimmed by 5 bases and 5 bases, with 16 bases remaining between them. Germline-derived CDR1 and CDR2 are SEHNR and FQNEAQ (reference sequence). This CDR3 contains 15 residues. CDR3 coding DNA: TGTGCCAGCAGCCCGCGCTGGGGTTTCGACAATGAGCAGTTCTTC. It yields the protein CASSPRWGFDNEQFF.

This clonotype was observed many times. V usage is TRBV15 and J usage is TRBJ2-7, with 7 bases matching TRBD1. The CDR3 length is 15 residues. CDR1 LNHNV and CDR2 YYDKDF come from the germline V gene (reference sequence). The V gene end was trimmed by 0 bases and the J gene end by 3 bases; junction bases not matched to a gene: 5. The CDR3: CATSREPGGVYEQYF. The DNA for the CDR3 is TGTGCCACCAGCAGAGAACCAGGGGGAGTCTACGAGCAGTACTTC.

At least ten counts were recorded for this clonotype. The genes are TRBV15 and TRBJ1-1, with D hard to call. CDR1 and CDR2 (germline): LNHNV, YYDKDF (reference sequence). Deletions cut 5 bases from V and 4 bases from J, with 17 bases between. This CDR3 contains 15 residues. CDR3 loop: CATSSLDLKATEAFF. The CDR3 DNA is TGTGCCACCAGCTCGCTGGACCTCAAGGCCACTGAAGCTTTCTTT.

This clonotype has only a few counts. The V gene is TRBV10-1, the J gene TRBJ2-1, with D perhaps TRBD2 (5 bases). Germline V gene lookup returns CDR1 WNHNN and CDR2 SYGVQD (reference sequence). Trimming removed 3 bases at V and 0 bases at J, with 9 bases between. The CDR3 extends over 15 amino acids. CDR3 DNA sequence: TGCGCCAGCAGTGAAGTAGCGAGCTCCTACAATGAGCAGTTCTTC. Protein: CASSEVASSYNEQFF.

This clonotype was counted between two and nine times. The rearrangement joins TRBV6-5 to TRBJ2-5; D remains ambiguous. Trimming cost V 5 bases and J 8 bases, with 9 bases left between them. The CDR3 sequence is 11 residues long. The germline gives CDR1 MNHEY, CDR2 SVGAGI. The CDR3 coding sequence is TGTGCCAGCAGTAAAGCCGGCACCCAGTACTTC. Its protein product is CASSKAGTQYF.

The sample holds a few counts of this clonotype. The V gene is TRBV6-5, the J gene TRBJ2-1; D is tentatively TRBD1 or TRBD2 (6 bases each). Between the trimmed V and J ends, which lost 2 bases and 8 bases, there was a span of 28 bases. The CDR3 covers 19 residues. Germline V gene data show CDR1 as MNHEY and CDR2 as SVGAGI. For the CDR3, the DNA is TGTGCCAGCAGTTACGGCGCTAAGTTCGGGGGCGTTTTTATCGATGAGCAGTTCTTC. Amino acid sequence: CASSYGAKFGGVFIDEQFF.

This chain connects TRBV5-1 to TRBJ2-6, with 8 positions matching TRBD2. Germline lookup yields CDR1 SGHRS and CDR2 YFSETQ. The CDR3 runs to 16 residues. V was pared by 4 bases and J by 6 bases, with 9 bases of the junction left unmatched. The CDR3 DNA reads TGCGCCAGCAGCCGGGGGGGGGGCGCGGAGGCCAACGTCCTGACTTTC. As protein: CASSRGGGAEANVLTF.

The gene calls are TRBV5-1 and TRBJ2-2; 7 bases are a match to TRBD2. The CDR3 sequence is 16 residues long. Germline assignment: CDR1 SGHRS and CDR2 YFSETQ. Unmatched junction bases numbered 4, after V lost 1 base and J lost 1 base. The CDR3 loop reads CASSLTSAKNTGELFF. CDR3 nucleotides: TGCGCCAGCAGCTTGACTAGCGCGAAGAACACCGGGGAGCTGTTTTTT.

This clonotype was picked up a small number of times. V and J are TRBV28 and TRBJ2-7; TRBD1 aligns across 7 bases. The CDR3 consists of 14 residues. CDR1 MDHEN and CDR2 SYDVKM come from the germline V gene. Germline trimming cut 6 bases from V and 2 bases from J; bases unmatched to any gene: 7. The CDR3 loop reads CASRRQGTTYEQYF. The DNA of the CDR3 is TGTGCCAGCAGGCGACAGGGAACCACCTACGAGCAGTACTTC.

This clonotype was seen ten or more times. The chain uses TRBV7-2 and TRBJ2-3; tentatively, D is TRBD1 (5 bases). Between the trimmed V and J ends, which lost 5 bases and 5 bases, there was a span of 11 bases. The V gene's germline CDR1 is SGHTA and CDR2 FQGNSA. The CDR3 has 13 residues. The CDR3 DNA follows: TGTGCCAGCAGCCCCTTTAGGGGAGATACGCAGTATTTT. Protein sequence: CASSPFRGDTQYF.